This T cell receptor beta chain was profiled in a study of tumour-infiltrating T cells in Burkitt lymphoma (dated by TCRdb to the early 2020s). The study in broad terms: All epidemiological subtypes of Burkitt lymphoma were represented among the approximately 86 patients who made up the cohort. Clinical outcome was correlated with TCR repertoire data, and overall and progression-free survival were found to be predicted by productive clonality independently of established prognosticators, including age at diagnosis.

From the germline V gene, CDR1 is WSHSY and CDR2 is SAAADI. Counted from cysteine to phenylalanine, this CDR3 has 14 amino acids. CDR3 DNA is the only sequence kept; it has 42 bases, read in frame from the first base. V is reduced by 6 bases and J by 0 bases, leaving a spacing of 12 bases between them. This clone was detected only once. It lacks a known antigen. No much larger clone is present one base from it, and per-base qualities are unavailable. Library preparation employed the immunoSEQ multiplex PCR assay. This is the immuneACCESS table as TCRdb keeps it, with only in-frame sequences that have V and J called. A part of the clones is gone; compared with another copy, unresolved V genes explain less than half, and the rest is unexplained. The sample records over 950 clones, about 16% of which are singletons. The top ten clonotypes cover roughly 8% of the sample. Overall results and qualifications from the work: Several public clonotypes shared across numerous Burkitt lymphoma patients were found, suggesting shared tumour neoantigen selection absent from diffuse large B-cell lymphoma.

Recombination joined TRBV10-2 with TRBJ2-7; the D gene lacks a confident call. The clonotype originates from a human donor with Burkitt lymphoma. The source material was tumor tissue. The CDR3 region reads CASRTGISSYEQYF. The nucleotide sequence reads TGCGCCAGCAGGACTGGGATAAGCTCCTACGAGCAGTACTTC.